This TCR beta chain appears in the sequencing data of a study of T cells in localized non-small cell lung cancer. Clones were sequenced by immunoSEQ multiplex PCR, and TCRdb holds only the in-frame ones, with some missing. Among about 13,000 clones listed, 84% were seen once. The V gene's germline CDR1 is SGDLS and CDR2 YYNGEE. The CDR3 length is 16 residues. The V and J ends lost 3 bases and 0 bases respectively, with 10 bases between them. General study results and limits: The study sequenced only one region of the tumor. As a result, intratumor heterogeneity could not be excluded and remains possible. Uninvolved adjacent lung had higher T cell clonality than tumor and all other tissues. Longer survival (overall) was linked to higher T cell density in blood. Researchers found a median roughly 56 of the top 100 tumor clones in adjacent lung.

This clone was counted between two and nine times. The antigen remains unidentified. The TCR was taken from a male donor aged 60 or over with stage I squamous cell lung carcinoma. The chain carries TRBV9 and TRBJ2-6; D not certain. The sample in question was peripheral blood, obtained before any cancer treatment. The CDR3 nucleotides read TGTGCCAGCAGCGGACCGGACGGCTCTGGGGCCAACGTCCTGACTTTC. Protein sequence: CASSGPDGSGANVLTF. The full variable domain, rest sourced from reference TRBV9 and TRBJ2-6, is DSGVTQTPKHLITATGQRVTLRCSPRSGDLSVYWYQQSLDQGLQFLIQYYNGEERAKGNILERFSAQQFPDLHSELNLSSLELGDSALYFCASSGPDGSGANVLTFGAGSRLTVL.